The 5 T cell receptor beta chains below all came from one sample that was sequenced in a study of T cell responses to AZD1222 COVID-19 vaccine. TCRdb keeps only in-frame clones here, not all; method: immunoSEQ multiplex PCR. The profile shows some 120,000 clones, around 81% of them singletons. The material was peripheral blood, obtained on day 0 of AZD1222 vaccination. These receptors were collected from an adult in good health.

This CDR3 reads CASSPPGLADSGANVLTF. The CDR3 coding sequence is TGTGCCAGCTCACCACCGGGACTAGCGGACTCTGGGGCCAACGTCCTGACTTTC. This chain connects TRBV18 to TRBJ2-6, with TRBD2 matching 11 bases. The V gene's germline CDR1 is KGHSH and CDR2 LQKENI. The CDR3 runs to 18 residues. V shed 0 bases and J 0 bases; nucleotides not matched to a gene: 1.

V usage is TRBV5-4 and J usage is TRBJ2-3; D uncertain. The V end was cut by 0 bases, the J end by 6 bases, with 14 bases between. CDR3 size: 15 residues. Per the germline V gene, CDR1 is SGHNT and CDR2 is YYREEE (reference sequence). CDR3 sequence reads: CASSLGGASKDTQYF. DNA of the CDR3: TGTGCCAGCAGCTTGGGCGGAGCCTCCAAGGATACGCAGTATTTT.

This clone was observed once. The gene calls are TRBV6-5 and TRBJ1-3; D is ambiguous. The CDR3 is 16 residues long. Germline-derived CDR1 and CDR2 are MNHEY and SVGAGI. Deletions cut 0 bases from V and 0 bases from J, with 9 bases between. This CDR3 is CASSYSVSNSGNTIYF. CDR3 nucleotide sequence: TGTGCCAGCAGTTACTCCGTCTCCAACTCTGGAAACACCATATATTTT.

The rearrangement uses TRBV28 and TRBJ1-2, with D perhaps TRBD1 (5 bases). The length of the CDR3 is 14 residues. V gave up 6 bases and J gave up 5 bases, with 16 bases separating them. Germline lookup yields CDR1 MDHEN and CDR2 SYDVKM. This CDR3 reads CASSTDQGWYGYTF. CDR3 DNA sequence: TGTGCCAGCAGCACAGACCAGGGATGGTATGGCTACACCTTC.

V usage is TRBV3-1 (or the pseudogene TRBV3-2) and J usage is TRBJ2-1; 11 bases agree with TRBD2. Trimming cost V 3 bases and J 2 bases; bases outside gene matches: 0. The CDR3 is 15 residues long. Germline V gene sequence: CDR1 LGHDT, CDR2 YNNKEL (reference sequence). CDR3 region: CASSQTSGAYNEQFF. The CDR3 DNA sequence: TGTGCCAGCAGCCAGACTAGCGGGGCCTACAATGAGCAGTTCTTC.